This T cell receptor (beta chain) stems from a study of blood T cell repertoires in COVID-19 (TCRdb year 2020). In the study overall: Collaborator samples came from the United States, Italy and Spain and covered acute and convalescent phases of COVID-19. The prospective study material was composed of cDNA or gDNA derived from T cells, B-cell-depleted T cells, or PBMCs. Deeply sampled blood TCRbeta repertoires from subjects exposed to, actively infected with, or recovered from COVID-19 were included in the dataset. The repertoires were released in a freely available public database intended as a resource for research on the immune response to SARS-CoV-2. Samples were obtained from the ongoing ImmuneRACE study (first 160 participants) and from over a thousand subjects provided by 6 global collaborators. The sample metadata nearly always contained a de-identified subject ID, COVID-19 status, age in years and sex. Where HLA class I and class II types were available, the types were taken from metadata supplied by the sample provider, not from assay-based typing.

The paper's findings and limits, for the study overall: Clinical and demographic metadata were provided uncurated, with the amount varying by source and participant.

The immunoSEQ Assay, a bias-controlled multiplex PCR, was used to amplify TCRbeta CDR3 regions from genomic DNA. In the source study's methods: The number of nucleated cells in each sample was estimated by amplification of reference gene primers within the assay. To quantify the absolute abundance of each unique TCRbeta CDR3 rearrangement, sequence reads were collapsed and filtered. For each sample, productive Simpson clonality was calculated as the square root of Simpson's diversity index over productive rearrangements. This immuneACCESS table, as held by TCRdb, lists in-frame sequences with V and J called but not all clones. Of the missing ones, under half trace to an unresolved V gene in checked studies; the others have no known cause. That table is the source of V, J and clone size, and D and trimming were worked out from the DNA. A total of over 200,000 clones appear in this sample, about 90% of them only once. The ten largest clones represent roughly 10% of the sample.

Enrolling through a virtual design, the prospective study's participants ranged in age from roughly 18 to 95 years and lived across 20 to 25 United States geographic areas. In the prospective study, cohorts were assigned on the basis of participant-reported clinical history obtained from a screening survey and a study questionnaire. Recovered participants in ImmuneRACE Cohort 3 were defined by two consecutive negative NP/OP PCR tests, clearance by a healthcare professional, or resolution of symptoms. In the prospective study, whole blood, serum and a nasopharyngeal or oropharyngeal swab were collected from each participant by mobile phlebotomists. Over a roughly 2-month period, participants in the prospective study had the option of providing additional blood draws and questionnaires. Before DNA extraction, prospective study blood samples were shipped either frozen or at room temperature. Concerning this clone itself: The antigen it recognizes is unknown. Base qualities are missing; no much larger clone stands one base away.

Based on the germline V gene, the CDR1 and CDR2 sequences are SGHVS and FQNEAQ. Trimming at the junction amounts to 5 bases on V and 3 bases on J, and the germline ends lie 8 bases apart. From the cysteine through the phenylalanine, the CDR3 covers 12 amino acids. The sequence is cut down to CDR3 DNA, 36 bases in frame from base 1. The sequencing sample was made of PBMCs or T cells enriched from blood (not recorded which). The receptor's source is a man younger than 45 who had recovered from COVID-19. Recombination connected TRBV7-8 to TRBJ2-7, with the D gene too uncertain to name. In nucleotide form, the sequence is TGTGCCAGCAGCCTCTACGGCTACGAGCAGTACTTC. This gives the protein CASSLYGYEQYF.